The 17 T cell receptor beta chains below were found in one sample sequenced in a study of radiation and T cells in renal cell carcinoma. This table comes from immunoSEQ multiplex PCR, and its TCRdb copy is limited to in-frame clones, with some not included. The sample has approximately 90,000 clones, around four fifths seen once. Time point defined: blood 4 weeks post-SBRT, at nephrectomy. Treatment: 15 Gy SBRT to primary tumor, nephrectomy 4 weeks later. This specimen was blood, taken from a patient whose treatment included radiotherapy and nephrectomy. Receptor source: a middle-aged man with renal cell carcinoma.

In this sample, this clone turned up once. The chain links TRBV10-3 to TRBJ1-5; perhaps TRBD1 as D (5 bases). Deletions cut 0 bases from V and 2 bases from J, with 14 bases between. The CDR3 runs to 17 residues. The germline V gene has CDR1 ENHRY and CDR2 SYGVKD. CDR3 loop: CAISESGGVRGNQPQHF. Written as DNA, the CDR3 is TGTGCCATCAGTGAGTCTGGAGGGGTTCGTGGCAATCAGCCCCAGCATTTT.

The genes are TRBV27 and TRBJ2-7; 11 bases align to TRBD2. V dropped 5 bases and J dropped 2; count of bases not matched to a gene: 5. CDR1 MNHEY and CDR2 SMNVEV come from the germline V gene (reference sequence). The CDR3 spans 15 residues. CDR3 loop: CASSPSTSGTYEQYF. DNA of the CDR3: TGTGCCAGCAGTCCGTCGACTAGCGGGACCTACGAGCAGTACTTC.

The chain carries TRBV6-5 and TRBJ2-7; 7 bases match TRBD1. CDR3 length equals 14 residues. The V segment lost 5 bases and the J segment 6 bases; nucleotides outside the gene matches: 10. Germline lookup yields CDR1 MNHEY and CDR2 SVGAGI. CDR3 coding DNA: TGTGCCAGCAGTCTTTCGGACAGGCTCCTCGAGCAGTACTTC. It translates to CASSLSDRLLEQYF.

This clone was observed a handful of times. The rearrangement joins TRBV11-2 to TRBJ2-7; TRBD2 is a possible D gene (5 bases). The CDR3 consists of 14 residues. V dropped 5 bases and J dropped 5 bases, with 16 bases sitting between them. Germline-derived CDR1 and CDR2 are SGHAT and FQNNGV. CDR3 loop: CASSRQTEAHEQYF. The CDR3 bases are TGTGCCAGCAGCCGTCAAACGGAGGCCCACGAGCAGTACTTC.

J is TRBJ2-3 and V is TRBV5-1; 7 bases agree with TRBD1. The CDR3 has 15 amino acids. Germline CDR1 and CDR2: SGHRS and YFSETQ. V dropped 5 bases and J dropped 2; count of bases not matched to a gene: 8. CDR3 residues: CASRMGQYNTDTQYF. DNA for the CDR3: TGCGCCAGCAGGATGGGACAGTATAACACAGATACGCAGTATTTT.

The chain links TRBV12-5 to TRBJ2-7, with unresolved D. V shed 9 bases and J shed 3 bases, with 18 bases lying between them. Per the germline V gene, CDR1 is LGHNT and CDR2 is FRNRAP. The CDR3 loop spans 14 amino acids. CDR3 coding DNA: TGTGCTAGGACCCCAGGTCTGCTAAACTACGAGCAGTACTTC. It encodes CARTPGLLNYEQYF.

The J gene is TRBJ1-1, the V gene TRBV5-8; D is ambiguous. Germline CDR1 and CDR2: SGHTS and YDEGEE. V lost 4 bases and J 6 bases, leaving 7 bases between the germline ends. This CDR3 region has 11 residues. The CDR3 protein is CASSRVAEAFF. DNA of the CDR3: TGTGCCAGCAGCCGGGTGGCTGAAGCTTTCTTT.

This chain joins TRBV6-1 and TRBJ2-7; 7 bases agree with TRBD1. Trimming at V came to 4 bases and at J to 5 bases, leaving 14 bases not matched to a gene. This CDR3 is built from 16 residues. Per the germline V gene, CDR1 is MNHNS and CDR2 is SASEGT. CDR3 sequence (DNA): TGTGCCAGCAGTGTTTTTATGTTAGGACAGGCTAACGAGCAGTACTTC. Translating it yields CASSVFMLGQANEQYF.

The gene calls are TRBV30 and TRBJ2-2, with D tentatively TRBD2 (6 bases). Between the trimmed V and J ends, which lost 0 bases and 4 bases, there was a span of 12 bases. Germline lookup yields CDR1 GTSNPN and CDR2 SVGIG (reference sequence). This CDR3 comprises 15 residues. The CDR3 sequence is CAWSVLSGPTGELFF. The DNA for the CDR3 is TGTGCCTGGAGTGTACTGAGCGGGCCCACCGGGGAGCTGTTTTTT.

The sample holds one count of this clone. The chain is built from TRBV4-1 and TRBJ2-5; D not resolved. The CDR3 extends over 13 amino acids. V lost 2 bases to trimming and J lost 4 bases, with 8 bases between them. The germline V gene encodes CDR1 MGHRA and CDR2 YSYEKL. CDR3 amino acids: CASSQWQRETQYF. The CDR3 coding sequence is TGCGCCAGCAGCCAATGGCAGAGAGAGACCCAGTACTTC.

The V gene is TRBV29-1, the J gene TRBJ2-5; D is unclear. This CDR3 contains 11 residues. Germline loops: CDR1 SQVTM, CDR2 ANQGSEA. With 6 bases removed from V and 1 base from J, the gap between germline ends came to 6 bases. CDR3 nucleotides: TGCAGCGTGGACCCCCAAGAGACCCAGTACTTC. Residues: CSVDPQETQYF.

V usage is TRBV6-5 and J usage is TRBJ1-2; D not resolved. V lost 2 bases and J 5 bases, leaving 18 bases between the germline ends. Germline loops: CDR1 MNHEY, CDR2 SVGAGI. The CDR3 is 16 residues long. This chain's CDR3 is CASSYPRGAGDYGYTF. DNA for the CDR3: TGTGCCAGCAGTTACCCTCGAGGCGCAGGCGATTATGGCTACACCTTC.

J is TRBJ2-2 and V is TRBV28; D gene uncertain. V lost 7 bases, J lost 1 base, and 10 bases lay in between. The CDR3 spans 14 residues. Germline CDR1 reads MDHEN; CDR2 reads SYDVKM. The CDR3 DNA sequence: TGTGCCAGCAATGTCCAGGTGAACACCGGGGAGCTGTTTTTT. Protein: CASNVQVNTGELFF.

This clone was picked up a small number of times. The sample carries other DNA sequences with the same CDR3. The J gene is TRBJ1-1, the V gene TRBV13, with D tentatively TRBD1 (5 bases). The CDR3 totals 14 residues. Trimming removed 5 bases at V and 0 bases at J, with 10 bases between. In germline, CDR1 is PRHDT, CDR2 FYEKMQ (reference sequence). Here the CDR3 reads CASSRGAMNTEAFF. The DNA of the CDR3 is TGTGCCAGCAGCAGGGGAGCAATGAACACTGAAGCTTTCTTT.

The J gene is TRBJ1-5, the V gene TRBV5-6; 8 bases are a match to TRBD1. The CDR3 totals 15 residues. After removal of 0 bases from V and 7 bases from J, the junction contained 6 bases not matched to a gene. Per germline, CDR1 SGHDT and CDR2 YYEEEE. As DNA, the CDR3 is TGTGCCAGCAGCTTGGGGCGCGACAGGGGACAGCCCCAGCATTTT. Its translation is CASSLGRDRGQPQHF.

The V call is TRBV5-1, the J call TRBJ2-7; D is possibly TRBD2 (5 bases). The CDR3 runs to 14 residues. The germline V gene encodes CDR1 SGHRS and CDR2 YFSETQ. V was shortened by 5 bases and J by 6 bases, with 18 bases between the two germline ends. The chain's CDR3 is CASRTTPGSAEQYF. The CDR3 DNA sequence: TGCGCCAGCAGGACCACTCCGGGATCGGCCGAGCAGTACTTC. The full variable domain, with the rest looked up from reference TRBV5-1 and TRBJ2-7, is KAGVTQTPRYLIKTRGQQVTLSCSPISGHRSVSWYQQTPGQGLQFLFEYFSETQRNKGNFPGRFSGRQFSNSRSEMNVSTLELGDSALYLCASRTTPGSAEQYFGPGTRLTVT.

J is TRBJ2-2 and V is TRBV19; a weak D match, TRBD1 (6 bases). Germline V CDR1 and CDR2: LNHDA, SQIVND (reference sequence). There are 15 residues in the CDR3. The V end lost 4 bases, the J end lost 2 bases, and 11 bases lay between the germline ends. The CDR3 nucleotides read TGTGCCAGTAGTACCCAGGGACAAAACACCGGGGAGCTGTTTTTT. Translated: CASSTQGQNTGELFF.